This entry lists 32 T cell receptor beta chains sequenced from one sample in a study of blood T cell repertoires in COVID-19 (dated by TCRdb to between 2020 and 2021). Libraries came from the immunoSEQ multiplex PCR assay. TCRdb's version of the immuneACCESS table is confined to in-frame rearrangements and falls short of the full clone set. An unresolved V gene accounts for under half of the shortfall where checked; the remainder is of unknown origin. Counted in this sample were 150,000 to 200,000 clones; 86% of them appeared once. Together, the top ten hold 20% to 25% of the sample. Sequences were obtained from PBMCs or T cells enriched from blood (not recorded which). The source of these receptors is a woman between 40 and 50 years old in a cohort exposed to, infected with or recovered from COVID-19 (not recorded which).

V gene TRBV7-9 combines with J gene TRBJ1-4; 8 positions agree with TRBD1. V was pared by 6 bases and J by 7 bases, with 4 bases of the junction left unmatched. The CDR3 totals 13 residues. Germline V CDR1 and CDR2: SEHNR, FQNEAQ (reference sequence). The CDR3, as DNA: TGTGCCAGCAGGACAGGGGTTAGTGAAAAACTGTTTTTT. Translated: CASRTGVSEKLFF. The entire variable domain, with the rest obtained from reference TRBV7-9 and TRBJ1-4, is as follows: DTGVSQNPRHKITKRGQNVTFRCDPISEHNRLYWYRQTLGQGPEFLTYFQNEAQLEKSRLLSDRFSAERPKGSFSTLEIQRTEQGDSAMYLCASRTGVSEKLFFGSGTQLSVL.

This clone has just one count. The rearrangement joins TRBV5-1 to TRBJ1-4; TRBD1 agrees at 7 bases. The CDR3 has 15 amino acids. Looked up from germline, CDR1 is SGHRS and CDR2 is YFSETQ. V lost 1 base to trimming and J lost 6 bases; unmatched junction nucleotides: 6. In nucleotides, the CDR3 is TGCGCCAGCAGCTTGTTGGCAGGGGGGTATGAAAAACTGTTTTTT. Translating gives CASSLLAGGYEKLFF.

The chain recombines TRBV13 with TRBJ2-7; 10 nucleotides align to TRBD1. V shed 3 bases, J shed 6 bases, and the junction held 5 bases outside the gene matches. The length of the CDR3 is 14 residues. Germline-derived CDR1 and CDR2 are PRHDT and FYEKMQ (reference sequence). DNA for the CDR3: TGTGCCAGCAGCTTTACCGGGACAGGGGTCGAGCAGTACTTC. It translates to CASSFTGTGVEQYF.

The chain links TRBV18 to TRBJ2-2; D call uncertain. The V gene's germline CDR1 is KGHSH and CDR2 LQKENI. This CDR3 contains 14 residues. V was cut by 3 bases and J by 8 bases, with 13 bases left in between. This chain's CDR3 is CASSPYELRGELFF. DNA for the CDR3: TGTGCCAGCTCACCCTACGAGCTAAGAGGGGAGCTGTTTTTT.

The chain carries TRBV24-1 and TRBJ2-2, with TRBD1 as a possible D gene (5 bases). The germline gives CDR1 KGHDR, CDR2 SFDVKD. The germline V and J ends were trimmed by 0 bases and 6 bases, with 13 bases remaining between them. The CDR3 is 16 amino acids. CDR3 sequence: CATSDLRQGASGELFF. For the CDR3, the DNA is TGTGCCACCAGTGATTTGCGGCAGGGTGCTTCCGGGGAGCTGTTTTTT.

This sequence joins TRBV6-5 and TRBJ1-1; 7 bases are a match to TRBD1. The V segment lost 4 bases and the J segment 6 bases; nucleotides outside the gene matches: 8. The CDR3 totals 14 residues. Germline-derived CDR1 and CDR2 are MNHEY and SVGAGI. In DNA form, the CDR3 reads TGTGCCAGCAGTTCGACAGGGAGCCTCCCTGAAGCTTTCTTT. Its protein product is CASSSTGSLPEAFF.

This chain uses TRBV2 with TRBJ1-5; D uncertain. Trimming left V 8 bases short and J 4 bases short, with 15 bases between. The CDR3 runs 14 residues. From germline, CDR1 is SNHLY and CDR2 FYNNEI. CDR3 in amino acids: CASREILNNQPQHF. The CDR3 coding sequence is TGTGCCAGCCGCGAGATCTTGAATAATCAGCCCCAGCATTTT. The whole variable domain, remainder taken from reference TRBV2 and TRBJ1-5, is EPEVTQTPSHQVTQMGQEVILRCVPISNHLYFYWYRQILGQKVEFLVSFYNNEISEKSEIFDDQFSVERPDGSNFTLKIRSTKLEDSAMYFCASREILNNQPQHFGDGTRLSIL.

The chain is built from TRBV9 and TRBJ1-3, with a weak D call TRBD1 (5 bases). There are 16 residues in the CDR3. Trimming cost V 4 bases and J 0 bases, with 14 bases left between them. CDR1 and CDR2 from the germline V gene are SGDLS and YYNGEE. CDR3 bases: TGTGCCAGCAGCCCAAATGGACACCACTCTGGAAACACCATATATTTT. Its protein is CASSPNGHHSGNTIYF. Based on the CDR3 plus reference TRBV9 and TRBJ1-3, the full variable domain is DSGVTQTPKHLITATGQRVTLRCSPRSGDLSVYWYQQSLDQGLQFLIQYYNGEERAKGNILERFSAQQFPDLHSELNLSSLELGDSALYFCASSPNGHHSGNTIYFGEGSWLTVV.

The CDR3 bases are TGTGCCAGCAGTTTATCCCAGGGGAACTATGGCTACACCTTC. Its translation is CASSLSQGNYGYTF. This chain links TRBV27 with TRBJ1-2; possible D gene TRBD1, 6 bases. The V end lost 0 bases, the J end lost 2 bases, and 7 bases lay between the germline ends. The germline V gene has CDR1 MNHEY and CDR2 SMNVEV (reference sequence). The CDR3 spans 14 residues.

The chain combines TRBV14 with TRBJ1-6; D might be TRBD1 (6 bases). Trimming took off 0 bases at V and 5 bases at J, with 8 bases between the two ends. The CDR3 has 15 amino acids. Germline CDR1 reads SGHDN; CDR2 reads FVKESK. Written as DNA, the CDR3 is TGTGCCAGCAGCCAAGATACAGGGAATAATTCACCCCTCCACTTT. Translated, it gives CASSQDTGNNSPLHF.

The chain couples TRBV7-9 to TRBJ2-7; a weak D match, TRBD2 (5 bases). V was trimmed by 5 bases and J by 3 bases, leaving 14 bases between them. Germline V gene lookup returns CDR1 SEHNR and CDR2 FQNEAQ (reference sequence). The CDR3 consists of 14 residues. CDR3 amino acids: CASSPSAGHYEQYF. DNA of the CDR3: TGTGCCAGCAGCCCCAGTGCGGGCCACTACGAGCAGTACTTC.

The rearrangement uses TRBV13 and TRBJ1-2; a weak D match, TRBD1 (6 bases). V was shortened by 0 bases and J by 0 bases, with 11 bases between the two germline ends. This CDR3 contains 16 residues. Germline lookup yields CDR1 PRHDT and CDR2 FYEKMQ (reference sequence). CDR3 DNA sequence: TGTGCCAGCAGCTTAGGCAGGGGTATATCTAACTATGGCTACACCTTC. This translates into CASSLGRGISNYGYTF. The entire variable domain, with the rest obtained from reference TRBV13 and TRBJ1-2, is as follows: AAGVIQSPRHLIKEKRETATLKCYPIPRHDTVYWYQQGPGQDPQFLISFYEKMQSDKGSIPDRFSAQQFSDYHSELNMSSLELGDSALYFCASSLGRGISNYGYTFGSGTRLTVV.

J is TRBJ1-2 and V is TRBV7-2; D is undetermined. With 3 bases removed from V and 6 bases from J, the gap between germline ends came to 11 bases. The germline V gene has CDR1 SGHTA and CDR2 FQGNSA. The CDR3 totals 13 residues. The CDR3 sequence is CASSFTPRDGYTF. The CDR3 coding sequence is TGTGCCAGCAGCTTCACGCCGCGGGATGGCTACACCTTC.

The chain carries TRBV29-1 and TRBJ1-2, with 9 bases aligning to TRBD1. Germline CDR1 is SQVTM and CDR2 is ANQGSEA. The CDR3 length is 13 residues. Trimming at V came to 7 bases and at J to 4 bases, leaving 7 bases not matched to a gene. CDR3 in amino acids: CSGGTGSVYGYTF. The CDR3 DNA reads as TGCAGCGGGGGGACAGGGTCCGTCTATGGCTACACCTTC.

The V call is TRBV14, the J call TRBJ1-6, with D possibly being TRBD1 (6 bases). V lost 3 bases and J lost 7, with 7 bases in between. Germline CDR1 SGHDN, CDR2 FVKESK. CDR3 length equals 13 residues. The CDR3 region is CASSQGANSPLHF. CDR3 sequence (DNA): TGTGCCAGCAGCCAGGGGGCAAATTCACCCCTCCACTTT.

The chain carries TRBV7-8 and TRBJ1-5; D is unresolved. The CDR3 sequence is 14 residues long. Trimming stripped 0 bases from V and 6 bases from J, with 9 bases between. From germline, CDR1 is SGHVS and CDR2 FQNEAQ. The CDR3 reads CASSLAGGSQPQHF. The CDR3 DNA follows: TGTGCCAGCAGCTTAGCGGGAGGGAGTCAGCCCCAGCATTTT.

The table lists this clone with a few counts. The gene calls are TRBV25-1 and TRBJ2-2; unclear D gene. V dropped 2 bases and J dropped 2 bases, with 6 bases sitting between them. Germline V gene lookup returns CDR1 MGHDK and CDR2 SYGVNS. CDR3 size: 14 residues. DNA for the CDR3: TGTGCCAGCAGTGAAGTTCTTAACACCGGGGAGCTGTTTTTT. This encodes CASSEVLNTGELFF. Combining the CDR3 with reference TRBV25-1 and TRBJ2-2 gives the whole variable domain EADIYQTPRYLVIGTGKKITLECSQTMGHDKMYWYQQDPGMELHLIHYSYGVNSTEKGDLSSESTVSRIRTEHFPLTLESARPSHTSQYLCASSEVLNTGELFFGEGSRLTVL.

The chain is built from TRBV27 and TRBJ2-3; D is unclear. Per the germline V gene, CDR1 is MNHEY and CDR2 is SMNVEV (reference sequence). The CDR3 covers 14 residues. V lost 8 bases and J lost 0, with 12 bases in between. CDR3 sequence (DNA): TGTGCCAGCTCAAGCTGGGCTAGCACAGATACGCAGTATTTT. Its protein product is CASSSWASTDTQYF.

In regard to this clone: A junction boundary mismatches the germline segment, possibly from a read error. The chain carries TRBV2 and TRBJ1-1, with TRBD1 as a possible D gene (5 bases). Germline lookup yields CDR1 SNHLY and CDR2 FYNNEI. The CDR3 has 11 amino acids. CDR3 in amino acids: CASNSNRRLQF. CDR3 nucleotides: TGTGCCAGCAATTCTAACAGGCGCTTGCAATTT.

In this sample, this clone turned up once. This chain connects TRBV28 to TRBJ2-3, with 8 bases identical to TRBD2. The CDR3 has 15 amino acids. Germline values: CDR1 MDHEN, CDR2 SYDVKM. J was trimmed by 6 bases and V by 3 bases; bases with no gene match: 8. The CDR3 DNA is TGTGCCAGCAGTTTCTTACTAGCGGCCGCCGATACGCAGTATTTT. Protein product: CASSFLLAAADTQYF.

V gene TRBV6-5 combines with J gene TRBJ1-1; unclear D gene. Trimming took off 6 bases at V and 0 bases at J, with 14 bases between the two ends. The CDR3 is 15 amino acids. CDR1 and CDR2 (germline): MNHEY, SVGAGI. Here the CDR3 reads CASSPTVSMNTEAFF. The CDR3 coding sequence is TGTGCCAGCAGCCCCACAGTTTCCATGAACACTGAAGCTTTCTTT.

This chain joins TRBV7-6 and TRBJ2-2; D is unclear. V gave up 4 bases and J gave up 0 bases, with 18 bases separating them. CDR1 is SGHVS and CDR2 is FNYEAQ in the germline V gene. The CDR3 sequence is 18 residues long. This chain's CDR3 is CASSSPIPRPPNTGELFF. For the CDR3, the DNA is TGTGCCAGCAGCTCTCCCATCCCCAGGCCTCCGAACACCGGGGAGCTGTTTTTT.

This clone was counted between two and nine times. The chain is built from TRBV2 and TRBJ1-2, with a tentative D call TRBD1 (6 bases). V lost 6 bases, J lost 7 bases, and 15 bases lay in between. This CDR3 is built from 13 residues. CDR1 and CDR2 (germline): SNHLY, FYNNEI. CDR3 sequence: CASRAETGFGYTF. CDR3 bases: TGTGCCAGCAGAGCCGAAACAGGGTTTGGCTACACCTTC.

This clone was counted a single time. CDR3 sequence reads: CSVRQGAQYGYTF. The CDR3 region has the DNA TGCAGCGTTCGACAGGGGGCTCAGTATGGCTACACCTTC. The chain carries TRBV29-1 and TRBJ1-2; 10 bases map to TRBD1. V trimming: 5 bases; J trimming: 5 bases; junction bases outside the gene matches: 5. This CDR3 comprises 13 residues. From germline, CDR1 is SQVTM and CDR2 ANQGSEA.

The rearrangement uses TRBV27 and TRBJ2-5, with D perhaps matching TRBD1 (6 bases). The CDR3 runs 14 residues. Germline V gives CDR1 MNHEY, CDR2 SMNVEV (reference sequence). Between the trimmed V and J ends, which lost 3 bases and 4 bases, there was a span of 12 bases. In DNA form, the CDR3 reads TGTGCCAGCAGTTTTACAGGGATAGGAGAGACCCAGTACTTC. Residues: CASSFTGIGETQYF.

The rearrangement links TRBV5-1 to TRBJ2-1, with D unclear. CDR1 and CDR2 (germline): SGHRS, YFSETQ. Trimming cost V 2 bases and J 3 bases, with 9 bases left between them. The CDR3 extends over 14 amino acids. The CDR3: CASSFNPGYNEQFF. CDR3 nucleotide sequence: TGCGCCAGCAGCTTTAACCCAGGCTACAATGAGCAGTTCTTC.

The CDR3 here is CASGLASLEAFF. CDR3 sequence (DNA): TGTGCTAGTGGTTTGGCATCTCTGGAGGCTTTCTTT. This chain joins TRBV12-5 and TRBJ1-1; no reliable D call. Germline loops: CDR1 LGHNT, CDR2 FRNRAP. The CDR3 is 12 residues long. Trimming shortened V by 1 base and J by 11 bases, and 11 bases separated the two germline ends.

The CDR3 loop is CATSSTEDYGYTF. CDR3 in DNA: TGTGCCACCAGCTCCACGGAGGACTATGGCTACACCTTC. V is TRBV24-1 and J is TRBJ1-2; no clear D gene. Trimming stripped 7 bases from V and 3 bases from J, with 11 bases between. This CDR3 contains 13 residues. CDR1 and CDR2 (germline): KGHDR, SFDVKD.

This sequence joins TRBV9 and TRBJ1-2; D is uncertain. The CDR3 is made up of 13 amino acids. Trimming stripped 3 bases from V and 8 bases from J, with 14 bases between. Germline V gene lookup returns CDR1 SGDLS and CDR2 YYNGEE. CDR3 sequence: CASSDSRRWGYTF. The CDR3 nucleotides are TGTGCCAGCAGCGACAGTCGTAGGTGGGGCTACACCTTC.

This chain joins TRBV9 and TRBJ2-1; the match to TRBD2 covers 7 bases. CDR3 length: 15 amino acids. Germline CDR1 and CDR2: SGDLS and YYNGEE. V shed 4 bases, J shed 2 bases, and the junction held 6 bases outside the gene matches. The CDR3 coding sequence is TGTGCCAGCAGCCCCCGGGACTACCCCTACAATGAGCAGTTCTTC. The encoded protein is CASSPRDYPYNEQFF.

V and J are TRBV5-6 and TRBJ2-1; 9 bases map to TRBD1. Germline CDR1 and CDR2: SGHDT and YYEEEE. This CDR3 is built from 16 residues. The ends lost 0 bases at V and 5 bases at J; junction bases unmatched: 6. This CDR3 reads CASSLARTGENNEQFF. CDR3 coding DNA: TGTGCCAGCAGCTTGGCGCGGACAGGGGAGAACAATGAGCAGTTCTTC.

CDR3 in amino acids: CASSTTDSYEQYF. The CDR3 DNA sequence: TGTGCCAGCAGCACAACAGACTCCTACGAGCAGTACTTC. The rearrangement links TRBV7-2 to TRBJ2-7; D uncertain. CDR1 is SGHTA and CDR2 is FQGNSA in the germline V gene. This CDR3 contains 13 residues. V lost 5 bases, J lost 0 bases, and 8 bases lay in between.